This TCR beta chain was observed in a study of T cells in Graves' hyperthyroidism and ophthalmopathy. Overall study findings and caveats: A model of 13 V-J pairs discriminated ophthalmopathy from stable hyperthyroidism. Blood also contained most expanded thyroid clonotypes above 0.001.

RNA transcripts provided the source from which TCR beta CDR3 regions were amplified. HTBI primers were used for first-round RT-PCR of the TCR CDR3. TCRdb reanalysed the multiplex PCR reads using MiXCR and keeps one entry per CDR3 protein. The sample lists about 700,000 distinct CDR3 sequences, 45% occurring once. CDR1 and CDR2 from the germline V gene are MGHDK and SYGVNS. CDR3 length: 15 amino acids. V lost 1 base and J lost 6, with 10 bases in between. Any patient presenting with uncontrolled infection, other autoimmune disease, pregnancy or lactation was left out. On the basis of clinical symptoms, serum thyroxine and TRAb, thyroid ultrasound and orbital computed tomography, diagnoses were made. This clonotype was seen only once. What it binds is unknown.

The origin of this receptor is an adult man with Graves' disease, either hyperthyroidism or ophthalmopathy (not recorded which). The V call is TRBV25-1, the J call TRBJ1-6; D gene ambiguous. The specimen sequenced was peripheral blood or thyroid tissue (not recorded which). Written as DNA, the CDR3 is TGTGCCAGCAGTGAATCCGGCGGGTCTAATTCACCCCTCCACTTT. It yields the protein CASSESGGSNSPLHF.